This T cell receptor beta chain derives from a study of T cell changes during pregnancy in multiple sclerosis. Trimming took off 4 bases at V and 7 bases at J, with 13 bases between the two ends. Germline V gene lookup returns CDR1 GTSNPN and CDR2 SVGIG (reference sequence). This CDR3 has 13 amino acids. The table came from immunoSEQ multiplex PCR; TCRdb's copy has only in-frame clones and leaves some out. Among fewer than 45,000 clones listed, about nine tenths were seen once. The clonotype originates from a female donor in good health, enrolled as a control in a pregnancy study. The chain links TRBV30 to TRBJ2-2; possibly TRBD2 for D (6 bases). Sequencing was performed on peripheral blood, taken in the third trimester of pregnancy. The CDR3 bases are TGTGCCTGGAATGGGGGGTCGGGCGGGGAGCTGTTTTTT. Its translation: CAWNGGSGGELFF.